These T cell receptor beta chains were read from a single sample in a study of blood T cell repertoires in COVID-19. TCRdb's copy holds only in-frame clones and misses some; the assay was immunoSEQ multiplex PCR. Of about 240,000 clones in the sample, approximately 78% were seen once. Sequenced material: peripheral blood. These receptors came from a woman aged 60-70 years with active or convalescent COVID-19. Each CDR3 is given with its conserved first and last residue. Each record gives: CDR3 DNA, CDR3 protein, D gene, clone size, J gene, V gene. A D gene is named only where the DNA matches it firmly. Clone size, where shown, is once, few, many, or a class for clones that have expanded.

cdr3_nt: TGCGCCAGCAGCCAAGGGCGGACAGTTCAGGGTTCACCCCTCCACTTT
cdr3_aa: CASSQGRTVQGSPLHF
d_call: -
clone_size: once
j_call: TRBJ1-6
v_call: TRBV4-1

cdr3_nt: TGTGCCATCAGTGAGTCGGGCGGGGCGGTCAGTAATTCACCCCTCCACTTT
cdr3_aa: CAISESGGAVSNSPLHF
d_call: -
clone_size: -
j_call: TRBJ1-6
v_call: TRBV10-3

cdr3_nt: TGTGCCAGCAGCCAAGCGGGACAGGGCTATGGCTACACCTTC
cdr3_aa: CASSQAGQGYGYTF
d_call: TRBD1
clone_size: -
j_call: TRBJ1-2
v_call: TRBV14

cdr3_nt: TGTGCCAGCATCAGGGTCAAGAGTAATTCACCCCTCCACTTT
cdr3_aa: CASIRVKSNSPLHF
d_call: -
clone_size: few
j_call: TRBJ1-6
v_call: TRBV2

cdr3_nt: TGCGCCAGCAGCCGGGGCGCGGGGGAGTACACTGAAGCTTTCTTT
cdr3_aa: CASSRGAGEYTEAFF
d_call: -
clone_size: -
j_call: TRBJ1-1
v_call: TRBV5-1

cdr3_nt: TGTGCCAGCAGCTTAGCGGGTCCTACCGGGGAGCTGTTTTTT
cdr3_aa: CASSLAGPTGELFF
d_call: -
clone_size: -
j_call: TRBJ2-2
v_call: TRBV7-3

cdr3_nt: TGTGCCAGCAGTTCCCCCCGCGGCCAGCCCCAGCATTTT
cdr3_aa: CASSSPRGQPQHF
d_call: -
clone_size: -
j_call: TRBJ1-5
v_call: TRBV6-5

cdr3_nt: TGTGCCAGCAGCTCTCTAAACACCGGGGAGCTGTTTTTT
cdr3_aa: CASSSLNTGELFF
d_call: -
clone_size: -
j_call: TRBJ2-2
v_call: TRBV9

cdr3_nt: TGTGCCTGGAGTATCCCCGGGGTCGCGGGGACCCAGTACTTC
cdr3_aa: CAWSIPGVAGTQYF
d_call: -
clone_size: -
j_call: TRBJ2-5
v_call: TRBV30

cdr3_nt: TGTGCCAGTAGTTCGTTCGGTAATAGCAATCAGCCCCAGCATTTT
cdr3_aa: CASSSFGNSNQPQHF
d_call: -
clone_size: -
j_call: TRBJ1-5
v_call: TRBV19

cdr3_nt: TGTGCCAGCAGCTTATCGACAGGGCTGGGTAACTCTGAAGCTTTCTTT
cdr3_aa: CASSLSTGLGNSEAFF
d_call: TRBD1
clone_size: -
j_call: TRBJ1-1
v_call: TRBV7-8

cdr3_nt: TGTGCCAGCAGTGTGGGGGGGGACACTGAAGCTTTCTTT
cdr3_aa: CASSVGGDTEAFF
d_call: -
clone_size: -
j_call: TRBJ1-1
v_call: TRBV6-4

cdr3_nt: TGTGCCACCAGCAGAGATCCAGCGGGGGTCACAGATACGCAGTATTTT
cdr3_aa: CATSRDPAGVTDTQYF
d_call: TRBD2
clone_size: -
j_call: TRBJ2-3
v_call: TRBV15

cdr3_nt: TGTGCCAGTAGACCTGGACACCTGAACACTGAAGCTTTCTTT
cdr3_aa: CASRPGHLNTEAFF
d_call: -
clone_size: -
j_call: TRBJ1-1
v_call: TRBV19

cdr3_nt: TGTGCCAGTAGTATACAGGTGCTCTATGGCTACACCTTC
cdr3_aa: CASSIQVLYGYTF
d_call: -
clone_size: -
j_call: TRBJ1-2
v_call: TRBV19

cdr3_nt: TGTGCCTGGAGTGTCGGGGGATTTGGCTATGGCTACACCTTC
cdr3_aa: CAWSVGGFGYGYTF
d_call: -
clone_size: -
j_call: TRBJ1-2
v_call: TRBV30

cdr3_nt: TGTGCCAGCAGCCAAGATATTAGGGATGGGGGGGTAAGCACTGAAGCTTTCTTT
cdr3_aa: CASSQDIRDGGVSTEAFF
d_call: -
clone_size: few
j_call: TRBJ1-1
v_call: TRBV14

cdr3_nt: TGTGCCAGCAGCATGGGACTGAATAATGAAAAACTGTTTTTT
cdr3_aa: CASSMGLNNEKLFF
d_call: -
clone_size: -
j_call: TRBJ1-4
v_call: TRBV7-8

cdr3_nt: TGTGCCAGCAGGACCGGGACAGTAGAGACCCAGTACTTC
cdr3_aa: CASRTGTVETQYF
d_call: TRBD1
clone_size: -
j_call: TRBJ2-5
v_call: TRBV28

cdr3_nt: TGCGCCAGCAGCCTAGGGACTGCCGAAAGGTACACCTTC
cdr3_aa: CASSLGTAERYTF
d_call: -
clone_size: -
j_call: TRBJ1-2
v_call: TRBV5-1

cdr3_nt: TGTGCCGGGGGGAGGGATACGCAGTATTTT
cdr3_aa: CAGGRDTQYF
d_call: -
clone_size: once
j_call: TRBJ2-3
v_call: TRBV30

cdr3_nt: TGTGCCAGCTCACCGGGACTAAACACAGATACGCAGTATTTT
cdr3_aa: CASSPGLNTDTQYF
d_call: TRBD2
clone_size: -
j_call: TRBJ2-3
v_call: TRBV18

cdr3_nt: TGTGCCAGCAGTGTAAGGGGCTCCACAGATACGCAGTATTTT
cdr3_aa: CASSVRGSTDTQYF
d_call: -
clone_size: -
j_call: TRBJ2-3
v_call: TRBV2

cdr3_nt: TGTGCCTGGAGTGTAACTTCCTACACTGAAGCTTTCTTT
cdr3_aa: CAWSVTSYTEAFF
d_call: -
clone_size: -
j_call: TRBJ1-1
v_call: TRBV30

cdr3_nt: TGTGCCAGCAGCCTGGGACTCCCCACAGATACGCAGTATTTT
cdr3_aa: CASSLGLPTDTQYF
d_call: -
clone_size: -
j_call: TRBJ2-3
v_call: TRBV7-2

cdr3_nt: TGTGCCAGCAGCCAAGGGGCCCTGGGCGGGGGGGGCACAGATACGCAGTATTTT
cdr3_aa: CASSQGALGGGGTDTQYF
d_call: TRBD2
clone_size: -
j_call: TRBJ2-3
v_call: TRBV3-1/TRBV3-2

cdr3_nt: TGTGCCAGCAGCTGGGACAGGGAAGAAGGCTATGGCTACACCTTC
cdr3_aa: CASSWDREEGYGYTF
d_call: TRBD1
clone_size: few
j_call: TRBJ1-2
v_call: TRBV7-9

cdr3_nt: TGTGCCAGCAGCGTGGGACAGGGGAACTCCTATAATTCACCCCTCCACTTT
cdr3_aa: CASSVGQGNSYNSPLHF
d_call: TRBD1
clone_size: -
j_call: TRBJ1-6
v_call: TRBV5-4

cdr3_nt: TGTGCCAGCAGCTTAGTGCAGGGCGGCAATCAGCCCCAGCATTTT
cdr3_aa: CASSLVQGGNQPQHF
d_call: -
clone_size: -
j_call: TRBJ1-5
v_call: TRBV7-9

cdr3_nt: TGTGCCAGCTCACCAGGAGGGGGCAGGACCGGGGAGCTGTTTTTT
cdr3_aa: CASSPGGGRTGELFF
d_call: -
clone_size: few
j_call: TRBJ2-2
v_call: TRBV18

cdr3_nt: TGTGCCAGCAGTTTCCCGGGAGTCCTTAACGAGCAGTACTTC
cdr3_aa: CASSFPGVLNEQYF
d_call: -
clone_size: -
j_call: TRBJ2-7
v_call: TRBV6-6

cdr3_nt: TGTGCCAGCAGTTATATGGCAGGGGGAGGAAACACCATATATTTT
cdr3_aa: CASSYMAGGGNTIYF
d_call: TRBD1
clone_size: -
j_call: TRBJ1-3
v_call: TRBV6-5

cdr3_nt: TGTGCCAGCAGCTGGGGGGACAGGGGATTAGCGAACACTGAAGCTTTCTTT
cdr3_aa: CASSWGDRGLANTEAFF
d_call: TRBD1
clone_size: few
j_call: TRBJ1-1
v_call: TRBV5-5

cdr3_nt: TGTGCCAGCAGCCCCCGCAGGGCGACGGAGAACACTGAAGCTTTCTTT
cdr3_aa: CASSPRRATENTEAFF
d_call: -
clone_size: -
j_call: TRBJ1-1
v_call: TRBV7-9

cdr3_nt: TGTGCCAGCAGCTCCCTTTCTAGCGGGGGGTTCTCCACATATACGCAGTATTTT
cdr3_aa: CASSSLSSGGFSTYTQYF
d_call: TRBD2
clone_size: -
j_call: TRBJ2-3
v_call: TRBV11-2

cdr3_nt: TGTGCCAGCAGCCGGGACAGTTGGAATTCACCCCTCCACTTT
cdr3_aa: CASSRDSWNSPLHF
d_call: TRBD1
clone_size: -
j_call: TRBJ1-6
v_call: TRBV5-5

cdr3_nt: TGCGCCAGCAGCCATCGGACTAGCGCGAGGGATACGCAGTATTTT
cdr3_aa: CASSHRTSARDTQYF
d_call: TRBD2
clone_size: medium-sized
j_call: TRBJ2-3
v_call: TRBV4-1

cdr3_nt: TGTGCCAGCAGTTTCCGGGACAGAAACTATGGCTACACCTTC
cdr3_aa: CASSFRDRNYGYTF
d_call: TRBD1
clone_size: -
j_call: TRBJ1-2
v_call: TRBV5-5

cdr3_nt: TGTGCCAGCAGTTACTTCGGAGGGGAGAACACTGAAGCTTTCTTT
cdr3_aa: CASSYFGGENTEAFF
d_call: -
clone_size: -
j_call: TRBJ1-1
v_call: TRBV6-6

cdr3_nt: TGTGCCAGCAGCTTAGGAGACAGACCAGCTACGCAGTATTTT
cdr3_aa: CASSLGDRPATQYF
d_call: -
clone_size: -
j_call: TRBJ2-3
v_call: TRBV7-9

cdr3_nt: TGTGCCAGCAGCCCCTCAATGGGCTTCGGGGAGCTGTTTTTT
cdr3_aa: CASSPSMGFGELFF
d_call: -
clone_size: -
j_call: TRBJ2-2
v_call: TRBV7-2

cdr3_nt: TGTGCCAGCAGCTACAGGGGATCCAATCAGCCCCAGCATTTT
cdr3_aa: CASSYRGSNQPQHF
d_call: TRBD1
clone_size: -
j_call: TRBJ1-5
v_call: TRBV3-1/TRBV3-2